This TCR beta chain was captured in a study of T-cell reconstitution after alpha-beta-depleted transplantation in children. Study-wide results and caveats: A year post-transplant, T-cell counts and diversity derived mostly from newly produced T cells. There were reportedly several hundred expanded graft clones from which alpha-beta T cells came about two months after transplant.

During its preparation, the TCRbeta library received unique molecular identifiers. TCRdb passed the PCR reads through MiXCR, listing each CDR3 protein once. The table has 77,000 or so distinct CDR3 sequences, less than 20% seen once. The CDR3 covers 15 residues. The V segment lost 1 base and the J segment 2 bases; nucleotides outside the gene matches: 5. Germline CDR1 is SGHRS and CDR2 is YFSETQ. This clonotype occurred a few times. Antigen unknown. The V call is TRBV5-1, the J call TRBJ2-5, with 7 bases identical to TRBD1. The source is a male patient aged 2-15 years who had a stem cell transplant for acute lymphoblastic leukemia, so the T cells may come from the graft donor. Sample: PBMCs, mostly from graft donor cells, taken 360 days after TCRalphabeta/CD19-depleted stem cell transplant. The CDR3 region is CASSLIRGQQETQYF. CDR3 sequence (DNA): TGCGCCAGCAGCTTGATTCGGGGACAGCAAGAGACCCAGTACTTC.